This paragraph covers one T cell receptor (beta chain) sequence. Germline CDR1 KGHSH, CDR2 LQKENI. V lost 3 bases and J lost 0; bases outside the gene matches: 8. The CDR3 loop spans 17 amino acids. In the study's own analysis: How many nucleated cells were present was estimated from reference gene primer amplification. The assay was immunoSEQ multiplex PCR, and TCRdb's table has in-frame clones only and misses some. V, J and clone size are those of that table, while D and trimming were read from the DNA. The sample carries fewer than 350,000 clones, about nine tenths recorded once. The study recruited people aged roughly 18 to 100 years across 24 US areas. Participants' reported clinical history set cohort assignment. This sample was taken from a study of blood T cell repertoires in COVID-19. The wider study: Both acute and convalescent COVID-19 samples were obtained from the United States, Italy and Spain.

Specimen: PBMCs or T cells enriched from blood (not recorded which). The sequence was obtained from a woman aged 35 to 49 with acute COVID-19. The chain recombines TRBV18 with TRBJ1-3; 7 bases align to TRBD1. The CDR3 region is CASSPGTAATSGNTIYF. The CDR3 DNA reads as TGTGCCAGCTCACCCGGGACAGCGGCCACCTCTGGAAACACCATATATTTT.